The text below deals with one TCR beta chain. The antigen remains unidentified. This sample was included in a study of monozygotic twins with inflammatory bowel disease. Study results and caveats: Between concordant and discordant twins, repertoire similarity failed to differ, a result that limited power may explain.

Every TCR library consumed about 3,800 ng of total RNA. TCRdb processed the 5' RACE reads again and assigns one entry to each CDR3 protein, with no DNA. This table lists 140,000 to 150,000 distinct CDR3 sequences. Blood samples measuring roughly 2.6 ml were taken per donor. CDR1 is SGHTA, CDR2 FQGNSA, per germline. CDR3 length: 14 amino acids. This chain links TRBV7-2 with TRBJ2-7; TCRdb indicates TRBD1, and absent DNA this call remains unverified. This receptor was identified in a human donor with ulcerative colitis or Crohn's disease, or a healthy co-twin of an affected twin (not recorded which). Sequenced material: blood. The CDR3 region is CASSSRQGPYEQYF. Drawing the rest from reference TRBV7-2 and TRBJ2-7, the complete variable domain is GAGVSQSPSNKVTEKGKDVELRCDPISGHTALYWYRQSLGQGLEFLIYFQGNSAPDKSGLPSDRFSAERTGGSVSTLTIQRTQQEDSAVYLCASSSRQGPYEQYFGPGTRLTVT.